These T cell receptor beta chains were read from a single sample in a study of blood T cell repertoires in COVID-19. Clones were sequenced by immunoSEQ multiplex PCR, and TCRdb holds only the in-frame ones, with some missing. The sample carries approximately 220,000 clones, 90% recorded once. Material: PBMCs or T cells enriched from blood (not recorded which). All receptors derive from a young man who had been exposed to COVID-19. Each CDR3 is given with its conserved first and last residue. The D gene is left open where the match is weak. For some rows the clone size is stated as once, few or many, or as a class when expanded; others skip it.

clone_size	v_call	d_call	cdr3_length	j_call	cdr3_nt	cdr3_aa
.	TRBV30	.	13	TRBJ2-3	TGTGCCTGGAGTGCTTTTTCTGCAGATACGCAGTATTTT	CAWSAFSADTQYF
.	TRBV30	TRBD1	15	TRBJ1-3	TGTGCCTGGAGGGGACAGGGGGCATTTGGAAACACCATATATTTT	CAWRGQGAFGNTIYF
.	TRBV30	TRBD1	14	TRBJ1-2	TGTGCCTGGAGTCTACCCCCGACAGGGAATGGCTACACCTTC	CAWSLPPTGNGYTF
.	TRBV4-1	TRBD2	20	TRBJ2-1	TGCGCCAGCAGCCAAGATGCAACTAGCGGGGGGCCGGATAGGTACAATGAGCAGTTCTTC	CASSQDATSGGPDRYNEQFF
.	TRBV9	.	13	TRBJ1-1	TGTGCCAGCAGCGGATCAAGGGGGACTGAAGCTTTCTTT	CASSGSRGTEAFF
.	TRBV5-4	TRBD2	14	TRBJ2-5	TGTGCCAGCAGCTTGCGGGAGGAGGGAGAGACCCAGTACTTC	CASSLREEGETQYF
.	TRBV5-6	.	15	TRBJ2-4	TGTGCCAGCAGTACTGGCAGGTCGGCCAAAAACATTCAGTACTTC	CASSTGRSAKNIQYF
.	TRBV2	TRBD2	16	TRBJ2-5	TGTGCCAGCAGTGAATCCAGCGGGGGGTTCGGGGAGACCCAGTACTTC	CASSESSGGFGETQYF
.	TRBV7-9	TRBD1	12	TRBJ2-1	TGTGCCAGCAGCTTTCTAGGGACAGACCCGTTCTTC	CASSFLGTDPFF
.	TRBV3-1/TRBV3-2	.	14	TRBJ1-2	TGTGCCAGCAGCCAAGGGATGGGGGCACAAGGCTACACCTTC	CASSQGMGAQGYTF
.	TRBV9	.	15	TRBJ2-3	TGTGCCAGCAGCTATACTGAGGGGGGCACAGATACGCAGTATTTT	CASSYTEGGTDTQYF
.	TRBV5-1	TRBD2	17	TRBJ2-1	TGCGCCAGCAGCTTGATGTTGGTACTAGCGGGAGATAATGAGCAGTTCTTC	CASSLMLVLAGDNEQFF
.	TRBV7-2	TRBD2	15	TRBJ2-5	TGTGCCAGCAGCCCGTCCGGGACTACAGAAGAGACCCAGTACTTC	CASSPSGTTEETQYF
.	TRBV6-2/TRBV6-3	TRBD1	16	TRBJ1-1	TGTGCCAGCAGCCGCACAGGGGCGCGACTAAACACTGAAGCTTTCTTT	CASSRTGARLNTEAFF
.	TRBV29-1	TRBD1	14	TRBJ1-2	TGCAGCGTTGAAACTGGACAGGGGGCGAGTGGCTACACCTTC	CSVETGQGASGYTF
.	TRBV19	.	12	TRBJ1-4	TGTGCCAGTAGTGGCGGTGGGACTCCTATGTTTTTT	CASSGGGTPMFF
.	TRBV19	TRBD1	16	TRBJ2-2	TGTGCCAGTAGCCGACCAGGGGGACAATCGTCCGGGGAGCTGTTTTTT	CASSRPGGQSSGELFF
.	TRBV12-3/TRBV12-4	.	12	TRBJ2-3	TGTGCCAGCAGTCCGTTCACAGATACGCAGTATTTT	CASSPFTDTQYF
once	TRBV6-6	TRBD2	14	TRBJ2-3	TGTGCCAGCAGTTACTCGTCTCGGGAGGGGACGCAGTATTTT	CASSYSSREGTQYF
.	TRBV5-6	TRBD1	15	TRBJ1-1	TGTGCCAGCAGCTTGCAGGGGACAGACAACACTGAAGCTTTCTTT	CASSLQGTDNTEAFF
.	TRBV9	.	17	TRBJ1-6	TGTGCCAGCAGCGTAACGGGGGGCTCAACCTATAATTCACCCCTCCACTTT	CASSVTGGSTYNSPLHF
.	TRBV7-8	.	16	TRBJ1-2	TGTGCCAGCAGCTTACCCACAGGGAAAGTCCTCTATGGCTACACCTTC	CASSLPTGKVLYGYTF
.	TRBV7-9	.	18	TRBJ2-5	TGTGCCAGCAGCTTACGCTCACCCTTCAGGCTCCTCCAAGAGACCCAGTACTTC	CASSLRSPFRLLQETQYF
.	TRBV2	TRBD1	13	TRBJ1-6	TGTGCCAGCCTGGACAGGGAAGGCTCACCCCTCCACTTT	CASLDREGSPLHF
.	TRBV5-6	TRBD2	15	TRBJ2-1	TGTGCCAGCAGCTACCCGGGACTAGCAGGTAATGAGCAGTTCTTC	CASSYPGLAGNEQFF
.	TRBV2	.	14	TRBJ2-4	TGTGCCAGCAGCGGGACTCTAGCCAAAAACATTCAGTACTTC	CASSGTLAKNIQYF
.	TRBV6-2/TRBV6-3	TRBD2	17	TRBJ2-3	TGTGCCAGCAGTTACTCATATCTAGCGGGGGGCACAGATACGCAGTATTTT	CASSYSYLAGGTDTQYF
.	TRBV6-5	.	16	TRBJ2-6	TGTGCCAGCAGTTACGGTGTCAGGGCTGGGGCCAACGTCCTGACTTTC	CASSYGVRAGANVLTF